Listed below are T cell receptor beta chains from one sample, sequenced in a study of early T cells in non-severe SARS-CoV-2 infection. A single record per CDR3 protein comes from TCRdb applying MiXCR to the 5' RACE reads. The sample shows approximately 66,000 distinct CDR3 sequences, around 14% of them seen only once. Sequencing was performed on whole blood. These receptors were taken from an adult who was a healthcare worker with PCR-confirmed SARS-CoV-2 infection or an uninfected control (not recorded which). Each CDR3 is given with its conserved first and last residue. The D gene is left open where the match is weak. Where a row states a size, it is once, few, many or the class of an expanded clone; other rows omit it.

V gene	clone size	J gene	D gene	CDR3 protein	CDR3 DNA
TRBV10-3	many	TRBJ2-5	TRBD2	CAISESKGLRTQYF	TGTGCCATCAGTGAGTCGAAGGGACTACGGACCCAGTACTTC
TRBV20-1	many	TRBJ2-2	TRBD2	CSARGGLAAGELFF	TGCAGTGCTAGAGGAGGGCTAGCGGCCGGGGAGCTGTTTTTT
TRBV19	.	TRBJ1-2	.	CASSITGSYGYTF	TGTGCCAGTAGTATAACAGGGAGCTATGGCTACACCTTC
TRBV5-6	few	TRBJ2-1	.	CASSLGRFGSSYEQFF	TGTGCCAGCAGCTTGGGTCGGTTCGGGAGTTCCTACGAGCAGTTCTTC
TRBV12-3/TRBV12-4	few	TRBJ1-2	.	CASSLRSAQMHGYTF	TGTGCCAGCAGTTTAAGGAGCGCCCAGATGCATGGCTACACCTTC
TRBV5-1	.	TRBJ2-4	TRBD1	CASSLSTGGNIQYF	TGCGCCAGCAGCTTGAGTACAGGGGGTAACATTCAGTACTTC
TRBV20-1	many	TRBJ1-6	TRBD1	CSARDGTGDSPLHF	TGCAGTGCTAGAGACGGGACAGGGGATTCACCCCTCCACTTT
TRBV14	.	TRBJ2-1	.	CASSGTPYNEQFF	TGTGCCAGCTCCGGGACTCCATACAATGAGCAGTTCTTC
TRBV7-6	many	TRBJ2-5	.	CASSLGSGVVQGQTQYF	TGTGCCAGCAGCTTAGGATCCGGTGTTGTACAGGGACAGACCCAGTACTTC
TRBV18	.	TRBJ1-5	TRBD1	CASSPRTGGNQPQHF	TGTGCCAGCTCACCACGGACAGGGGGTAATCAGCCCCAGCATTTT
TRBV5-1	few	TRBJ2-1	TRBD1	CASSTINSGQINEQFF	TGCGCCAGCAGCACCATAAACTCGGGACAGATCAATGAGCAGTTCTTC
TRBV2	.	TRBJ2-5	TRBD2	CASSSGTSGNQETQYF	TGTGCCAGCAGTAGCGGGACTAGCGGGAACCAAGAGACCCAGTACTTC
TRBV10-3	.	TRBJ1-2	.	CAISESRDSDGYTF	TGTGCCATCAGTGAGTCGAGGGACTCGGATGGCTACACCTTC
TRBV5-1	.	TRBJ1-6	.	CASSPGTYNSPLHF	TGCGCCAGCAGCCCCGGGACTTATAATTCACCCCTCCACTTT
TRBV7-9	.	TRBJ2-1	.	CASSLSHEQFF	TGTGCCAGCAGCTTATCTCATGAGCAGTTCTTC
TRBV29-1	.	TRBJ1-1	.	CSVEPGTDEAFF	TGCAGCGTTGAACCGGGAACGGATGAAGCTTTCTTT
TRBV6-2/TRBV6-3	.	TRBJ2-7	.	CASRPRGMGPYEQYF	TGTGCCAGCAGACCAAGAGGGATGGGACCGTACGAGCAGTACTTC
TRBV11-2	few	TRBJ2-1	.	CVSSLRSSYNEQFF	TGTGTCAGCAGCCTAAGAAGCTCCTACAATGAGCAGTTCTTC
TRBV5-1	.	TRBJ2-5	TRBD1	CASSLGQGISETQYF	TGCGCCAGCAGCTTGGGACAGGGGATATCGGAGACCCAGTACTTC
TRBV12-3/TRBV12-4	.	TRBJ2-5	.	CASSSPGQNQETQYF	TGTGCCAGCAGTTCCCCGGGACAAAACCAAGAGACCCAGTACTTC
TRBV4-3	many	TRBJ1-1	.	CASSQGQGFRNAEAFF	TGCGCCAGCAGCCAAGGGCAGGGATTCAGGAACGCTGAAGCTTTCTTT
TRBV2	.	TRBJ1-1	.	CASSYGADTEAFF	TGTGCCAGCAGCTACGGGGCAGACACTGAAGCTTTCTTT
TRBV6-1	many	TRBJ2-7	TRBD2	CASSTPEREFRYEQYF	TGTGCCAGCAGTACTCCCGAGCGGGAGTTCAGGTACGAGCAGTACTTC
TRBV20-1	.	TRBJ2-1	TRBD2	CSASGLAGGLYNEQFF	TGCAGTGCCTCGGGACTAGCGGGGGGACTCTACAATGAGCAGTTCTTC
TRBV11-2	many	TRBJ2-7	TRBD1	CAGPNRGLIEQYF	TGTGCCGGTCCGAACAGGGGGCTAATCGAGCAGTACTTC
TRBV7-8	few	TRBJ1-5	TRBD1	CASSLHRGRDQPQHF	TGTGCCAGCAGCTTACACAGGGGGCGCGATCAGCCCCAGCATTTT
TRBV20-1	many	TRBJ1-5	.	CSASDITGTYYRPQHF	TGCAGTGCTAGCGATATTACCGGGACCTACTATCGGCCCCAGCATTTT
TRBV29-1	few	TRBJ2-7	TRBD1	CSVAKAGPGGIAPYEQYF	TGCAGCGTCGCCAAGGCGGGTCCAGGGGGCATAGCACCCTACGAGCAGTACTTC
TRBV2	few	TRBJ1-1	.	CASSVGQGNTEAFF	TGTGCCAGCAGCGTCGGGCAGGGCAACACTGAAGCTTTCTTT
TRBV10-3	.	TRBJ2-1	TRBD1	CAAGDRVDEQFF	TGTGCCGCCGGGGACAGGGTCGATGAGCAGTTCTTC
TRBV11-2	few	TRBJ2-1	.	CASSISHGVGDQFF	TGTGCCAGCAGCATCTCCCATGGTGTGGGAGATCAGTTCTTC
TRBV2	many	TRBJ2-5	.	CASSEAGRETQYF	TGTGCCAGCAGTGAAGCGGGCAGGGAGACCCAGTACTTC
TRBV6-5	many	TRBJ1-1	.	CASSYSWQSEAFF	TGTGCCAGCAGTTACTCTTGGCAGTCTGAAGCTTTCTTT
TRBV6-1	.	TRBJ2-7	.	CASSRGDTSYEQYF	TGTGCCAGCTCCCGGGGCGATACCAGCTACGAGCAGTACTTC
TRBV6-6	.	TRBJ1-6	.	CASSSHTGSPLHF	TGTGCCAGCAGTTCCCACACGGGTTCACCCCTCCACTTT
TRBV3-2	few	TRBJ1-2	.	CASSQDSFYGYTF	TGTGCCAGCAGCCAAGATAGCTTCTATGGCTACACCTTC
TRBV9	few	TRBJ1-6	.	CASSRRQPSPLHF	TGTGCCAGCAGCCGTAGACAACCTTCACCCCTCCACTTT
TRBV7-2	.	TRBJ1-2	.	CASSFGTYGYTF	TGTGCCAGCAGCTTTGGTACCTATGGCTACACCTTC
TRBV5-1	.	TRBJ2-7	TRBD1	CASSLVRQGGNEQYF	TGCGCCAGCAGCTTGGTCCGACAGGGGGGGAACGAGCAGTACTTC
TRBV7-9	few	TRBJ2-3	.	CASSLGRDTQYF	TGTGCCAGCAGCCTGGGAAGAGATACGCAGTATTTT
TRBV29-1	.	TRBJ1-2	.	CSVGQLNYGYTF	TGCAGCGTTGGACAGTTGAATTATGGCTACACCTTC
TRBV3-1	many	TRBJ2-3	TRBD1	CASSQLGQGATDTQYF	TGTGCCAGCAGCCAATTAGGACAGGGGGCGACAGATACGCAGTATTTT
TRBV28	many	TRBJ2-3	.	CASSLTGGSTDTQYF	TGTGCCAGCAGCCTAACGGGCGGAAGCACAGATACGCAGTATTTT
TRBV20-1	.	TRBJ2-6	.	CSAGHPSGANVLTF	TGCAGTGCCGGACACCCCTCTGGGGCCAACGTCCTGACTTTC
TRBV5-1	many	TRBJ2-1	.	CASSFEGDNEQFF	TGCGCCAGCAGCTTTGAGGGGGACAATGAGCAGTTCTTC
TRBV11-3	.	TRBJ2-3	.	CASSPPSVRDTQYF	TGTGCCAGCAGCCCCCCCTCTGTGCGAGATACGCAGTATTTT
TRBV3-1	few	TRBJ1-2	.	CASSHQGPHIF	TGTGCCAGCAGCCACCAAGGACCCCATATTTTC
TRBV29-1	.	TRBJ2-5	.	CSVEDGETQYF	TGCAGCGTTGAAGATGGTGAGACCCAGTACTTC
TRBV5-1	.	TRBJ1-6	TRBD1	CASWETGPNSPLHF	TGCGCCAGCTGGGAGACAGGGCCTAATTCACCCCTCCACTTT
TRBV15	few	TRBJ2-7	TRBD1	CATSRRTGFYEQYF	TGTGCCACCAGCAGACGGACAGGGTTCTACGAGCAGTACTTC
TRBV13	.	TRBJ2-3	.	CASSLEGRRIVDTQYF	TGTGCCAGCAGCTTAGAGGGCCGAAGGATTGTGGATACGCAGTATTTT
TRBV7-2	.	TRBJ2-5	.	CASSRQPGETQYF	TGTGCCAGCAGCCGACAGCCCGGGGAGACCCAGTACTTC
TRBV7-6	.	TRBJ2-7	.	CASSLFQEVSSYEQYF	TGTGCCAGCAGCTTATTCCAAGAAGTCAGTAGCTACGAGCAGTACTTC
TRBV3-1	once	TRBJ1-5	TRBD1	CASSRGQGFSHSAQHF	TGTGCCAGCAGCCGAGGACAGGGCTTTTCGCACTCAGCCCAGCATTTT
TRBV20-1	many	TRBJ1-3	TRBD1	CSATDRGSENTIYF	TGCAGTGCTACAGACAGGGGCTCTGAAAACACCATATATTTT
TRBV3-1	medium-sized	TRBJ1-4	.	CASRGTSPSATNEKLFF	TGTGCCAGCAGGGGGACCAGCCCAAGTGCAACTAATGAAAAACTGTTTTTT
TRBV20-1	many	TRBJ2-7	.	CSASPGEVFYYEQYF	TGCAGTGCTAGCCCCGGGGAGGTGTTTTACTACGAGCAGTACTTC
TRBV20-1	.	TRBJ2-3	.	CSAPAREASTDTLYF	TGCAGTGCCCCCGCCAGGGAAGCTAGCACAGATACGCTGTATTTT
TRBV9	.	TRBJ2-3	.	CASSLTPAVTDTQYF	TGTGCCAGCAGCCTTACTCCCGCCGTCACAGATACGCAGTATTTT